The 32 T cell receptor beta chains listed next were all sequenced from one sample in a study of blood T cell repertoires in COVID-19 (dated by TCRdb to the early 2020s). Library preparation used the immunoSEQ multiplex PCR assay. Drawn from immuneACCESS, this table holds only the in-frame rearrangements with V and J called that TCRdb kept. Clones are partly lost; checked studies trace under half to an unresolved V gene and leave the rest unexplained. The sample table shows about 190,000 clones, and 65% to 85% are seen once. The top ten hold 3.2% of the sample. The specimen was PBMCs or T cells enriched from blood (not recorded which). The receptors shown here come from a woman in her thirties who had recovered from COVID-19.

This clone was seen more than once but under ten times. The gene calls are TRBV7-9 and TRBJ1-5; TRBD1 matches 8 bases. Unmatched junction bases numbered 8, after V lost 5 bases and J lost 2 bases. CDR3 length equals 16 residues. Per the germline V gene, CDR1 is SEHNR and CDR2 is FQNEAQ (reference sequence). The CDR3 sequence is CASSGTPGGGNQPQHF. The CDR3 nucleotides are TGTGCCAGCAGCGGAACACCAGGGGGCGGCAATCAGCCCCAGCATTTT.

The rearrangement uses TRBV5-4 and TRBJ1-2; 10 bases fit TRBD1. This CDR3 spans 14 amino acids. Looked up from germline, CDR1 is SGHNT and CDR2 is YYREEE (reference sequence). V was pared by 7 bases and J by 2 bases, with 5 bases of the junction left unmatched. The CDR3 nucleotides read TGTGCCAGCGTCGACAGGGGGCGAAACTATGGCTACACCTTC. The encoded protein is CASVDRGRNYGYTF.

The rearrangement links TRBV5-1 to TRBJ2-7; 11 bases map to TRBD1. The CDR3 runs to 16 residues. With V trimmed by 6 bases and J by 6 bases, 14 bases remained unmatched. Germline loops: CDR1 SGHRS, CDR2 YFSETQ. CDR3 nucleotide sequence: TGCGCCAGCAACTTCCGTTCCGGGACAGGGGGTGGCGAGCAGTACTTC. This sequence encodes CASNFRSGTGGGEQYF.

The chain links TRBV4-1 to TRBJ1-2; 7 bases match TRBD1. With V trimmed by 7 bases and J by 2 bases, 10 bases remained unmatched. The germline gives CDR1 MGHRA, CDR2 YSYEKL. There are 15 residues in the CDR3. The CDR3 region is CASNPPGQRNYGYTF. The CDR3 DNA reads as TGCGCCAGCAACCCCCCGGGACAGAGAAACTATGGCTACACCTTC.

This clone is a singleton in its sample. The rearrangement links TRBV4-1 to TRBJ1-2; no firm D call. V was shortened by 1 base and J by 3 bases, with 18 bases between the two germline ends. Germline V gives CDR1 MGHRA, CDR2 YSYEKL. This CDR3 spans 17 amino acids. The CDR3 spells CASSQVVIPSVDYGYTF. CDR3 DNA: TGCGCCAGCAGCCAAGTCGTAATTCCTTCGGTGGACTATGGCTACACCTTC.

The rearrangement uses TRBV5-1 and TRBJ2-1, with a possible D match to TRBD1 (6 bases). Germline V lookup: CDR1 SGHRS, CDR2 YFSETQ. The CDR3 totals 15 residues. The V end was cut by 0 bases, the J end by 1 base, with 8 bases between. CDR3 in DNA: TGCGCCAGCAGCTTGGTCCAGGGGTCCTACAATGAGCAGTTCTTC. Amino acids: CASSLVQGSYNEQFF.

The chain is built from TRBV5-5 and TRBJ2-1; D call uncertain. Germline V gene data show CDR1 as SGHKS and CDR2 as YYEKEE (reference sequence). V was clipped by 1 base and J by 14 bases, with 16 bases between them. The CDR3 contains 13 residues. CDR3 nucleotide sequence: TGTGCCAGCAGCTTGCGTCCGAGGTTCTATGAGTTCTTC. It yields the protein CASSLRPRFYEFF. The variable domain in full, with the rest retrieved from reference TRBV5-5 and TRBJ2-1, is DAGVTQSPTHLIKTRGQQVTLRCSPISGHKSVSWYQQVLGQGPQFIFQYYEKEERGRGNFPDRFSARQFPNYSSELNVNALLLGDSALYLCASSLRPRFYEFFGPGTRLTVL.

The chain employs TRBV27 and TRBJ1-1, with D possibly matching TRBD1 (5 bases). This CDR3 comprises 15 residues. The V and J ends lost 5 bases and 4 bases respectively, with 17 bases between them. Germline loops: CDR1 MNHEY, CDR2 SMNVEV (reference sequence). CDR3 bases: TGTGCCAGCAGTCCCCTGGGGGGTGGAGGCACTGAAGCTTTCTTT. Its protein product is CASSPLGGGGTEAFF.

The CDR3 DNA reads as TGTGCCTGGAGTGTATCCCGAGGGACCTATAATTCACCCCTCCACTTT. Amino acids: CAWSVSRGTYNSPLHF. The rearrangement links TRBV30 to TRBJ1-6, with D unresolved. The CDR3 runs to 16 residues. V was trimmed by 0 bases and J by 2 bases, leaving 11 bases between them. Per the germline V gene, CDR1 is GTSNPN and CDR2 is SVGIG (reference sequence).

The CDR3 coding sequence is TGTGCCAGCAGCCCCCTAGCGAAAGGGAAGACCACTGAAGCTTTCTTT. Encoded protein: CASSPLAKGKTTEAFF. The V and J genes are TRBV14 and TRBJ1-1; D is unclear. The CDR3 is 16 residues long. The ends were cut back, 4 bases at V and 4 bases at J, with 19 bases in the middle. Germline loops: CDR1 SGHDN, CDR2 FVKESK.

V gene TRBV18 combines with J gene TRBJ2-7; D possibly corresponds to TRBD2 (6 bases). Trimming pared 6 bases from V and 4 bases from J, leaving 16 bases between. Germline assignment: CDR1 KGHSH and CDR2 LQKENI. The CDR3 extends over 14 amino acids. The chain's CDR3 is CASSAGTPKYEQYF. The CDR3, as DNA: TGTGCCAGCTCTGCCGGGACTCCTAAATACGAGCAGTACTTC.

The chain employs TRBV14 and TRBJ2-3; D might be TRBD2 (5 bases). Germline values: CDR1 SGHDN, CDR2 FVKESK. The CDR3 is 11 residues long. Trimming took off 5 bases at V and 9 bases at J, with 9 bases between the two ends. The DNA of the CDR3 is TGTGCCAGCAGCGAGGGTTGGACGCAGTATTTT. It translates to CASSEGWTQYF.

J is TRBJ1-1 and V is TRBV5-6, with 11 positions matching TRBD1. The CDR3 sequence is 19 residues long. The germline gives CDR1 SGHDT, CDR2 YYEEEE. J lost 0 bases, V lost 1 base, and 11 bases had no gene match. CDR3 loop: CASSLRSSGTGGLNTEAFF. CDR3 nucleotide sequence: TGTGCCAGCAGCTTGAGGAGCTCCGGGACAGGGGGTTTGAACACTGAAGCTTTCTTT.

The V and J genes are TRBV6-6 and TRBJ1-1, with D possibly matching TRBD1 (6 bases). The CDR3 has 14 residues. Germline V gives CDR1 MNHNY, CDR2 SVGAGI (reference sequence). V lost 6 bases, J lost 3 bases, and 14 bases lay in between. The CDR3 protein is CASSHRVTDTEAFF. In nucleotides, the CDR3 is TGTGCCAGCAGCCACAGGGTGACGGACACTGAAGCTTTCTTT.

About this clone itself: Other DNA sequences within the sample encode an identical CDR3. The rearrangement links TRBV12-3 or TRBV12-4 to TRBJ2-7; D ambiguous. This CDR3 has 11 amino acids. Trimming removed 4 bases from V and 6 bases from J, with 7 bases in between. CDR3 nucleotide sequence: TGTGCCAGCAGTTATCTTTCCGAGCAGTACTTC. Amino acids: CASSYLSEQYF.

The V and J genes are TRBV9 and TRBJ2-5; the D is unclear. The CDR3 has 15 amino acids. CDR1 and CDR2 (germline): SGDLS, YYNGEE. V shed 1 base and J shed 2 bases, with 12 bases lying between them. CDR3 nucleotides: TGTGCCAGCAGCGTATTAAGTCAGGTTCAAGAGACCCAGTACTTC. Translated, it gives CASSVLSQVQETQYF.

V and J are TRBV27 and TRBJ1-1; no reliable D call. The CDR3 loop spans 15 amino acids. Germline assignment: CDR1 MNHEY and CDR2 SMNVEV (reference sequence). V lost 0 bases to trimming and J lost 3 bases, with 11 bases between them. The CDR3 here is CASSLSQRPYTEAFF. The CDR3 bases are TGTGCCAGCAGTTTATCGCAGCGACCGTACACTGAAGCTTTCTTT.

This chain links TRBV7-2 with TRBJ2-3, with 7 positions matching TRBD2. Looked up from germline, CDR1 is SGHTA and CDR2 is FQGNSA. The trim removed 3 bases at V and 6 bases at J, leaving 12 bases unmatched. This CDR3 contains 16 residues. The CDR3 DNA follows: TGTGCCAGCAGCTTCCCGAGCGGGACCCGGGGGGATACGCAGTATTTT. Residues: CASSFPSGTRGDTQYF.

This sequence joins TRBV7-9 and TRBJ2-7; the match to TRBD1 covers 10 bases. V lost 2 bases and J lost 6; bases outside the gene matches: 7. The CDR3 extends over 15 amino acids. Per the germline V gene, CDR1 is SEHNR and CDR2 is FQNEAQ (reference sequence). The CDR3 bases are TGTGCCAGCAGCTTATTGGGGACAGGGGTTGGCGAGCAGTACGTC. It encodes CASSLLGTGVGEQYV.

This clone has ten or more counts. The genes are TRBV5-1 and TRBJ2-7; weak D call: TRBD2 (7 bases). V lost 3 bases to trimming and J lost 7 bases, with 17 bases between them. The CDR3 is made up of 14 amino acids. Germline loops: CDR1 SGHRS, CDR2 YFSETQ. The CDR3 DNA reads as TGCGCCAGCAGCTCCGTTCAGGGAGGGGGAGAGCAGTACTTC. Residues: CASSSVQGGGEQYF.

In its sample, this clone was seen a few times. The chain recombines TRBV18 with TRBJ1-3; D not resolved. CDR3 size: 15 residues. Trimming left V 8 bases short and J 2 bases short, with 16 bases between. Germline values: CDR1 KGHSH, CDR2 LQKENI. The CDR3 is CASHGSFSPGNTIYF. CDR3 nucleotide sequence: TGTGCCAGCCATGGCAGTTTTTCCCCTGGAAACACCATATATTTT.

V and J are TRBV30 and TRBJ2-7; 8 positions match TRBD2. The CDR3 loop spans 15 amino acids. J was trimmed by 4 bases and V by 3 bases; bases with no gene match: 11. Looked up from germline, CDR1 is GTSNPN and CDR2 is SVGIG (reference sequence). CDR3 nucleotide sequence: TGTGCCTGGAGCGCGGCGGGGGGCGTGGGGTACGAGCAGTACTTC. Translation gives CAWSAAGGVGYEQYF.

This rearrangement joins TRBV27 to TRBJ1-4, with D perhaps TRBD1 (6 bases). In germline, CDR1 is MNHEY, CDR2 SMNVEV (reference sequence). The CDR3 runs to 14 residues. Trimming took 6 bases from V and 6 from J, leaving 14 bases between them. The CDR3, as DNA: TGTGCCAGCAGGTCCGGGACAAGCTATGAAAAACTGTTTTTT. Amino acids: CASRSGTSYEKLFF.

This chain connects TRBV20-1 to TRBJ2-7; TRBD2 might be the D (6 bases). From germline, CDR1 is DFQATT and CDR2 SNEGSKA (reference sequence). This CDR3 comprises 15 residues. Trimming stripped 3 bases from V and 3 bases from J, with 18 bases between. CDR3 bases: TGCAGTGCTAGTGCCCTACTAATAGCGGACTACGAGCAGTACTTC. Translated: CSASALLIADYEQYF.

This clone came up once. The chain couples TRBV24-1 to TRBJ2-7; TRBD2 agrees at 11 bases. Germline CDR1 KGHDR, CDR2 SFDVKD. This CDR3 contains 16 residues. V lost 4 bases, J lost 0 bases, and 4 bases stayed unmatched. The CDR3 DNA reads TGTGCCACCAGTGACCCCACTAGCGGGAGCTCCTACGAGCAGTACTTC. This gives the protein CATSDPTSGSSYEQYF.

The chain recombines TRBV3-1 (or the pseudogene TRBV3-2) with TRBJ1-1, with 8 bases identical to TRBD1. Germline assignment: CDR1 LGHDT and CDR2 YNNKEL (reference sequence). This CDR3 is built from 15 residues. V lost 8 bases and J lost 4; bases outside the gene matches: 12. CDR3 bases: TGTGCCAGCCTTGACAGGGGCCGAGCGAGCACTGAAGCTTTCTTT. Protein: CASLDRGRASTEAFF.

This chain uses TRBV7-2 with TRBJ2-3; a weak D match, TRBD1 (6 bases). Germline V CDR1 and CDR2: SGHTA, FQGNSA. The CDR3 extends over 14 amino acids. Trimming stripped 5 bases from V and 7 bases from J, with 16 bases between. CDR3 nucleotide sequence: TGTGCCAGCAGCCCCTCCAGGGGAATAAATACGCAGTATTTT. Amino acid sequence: CASSPSRGINTQYF.

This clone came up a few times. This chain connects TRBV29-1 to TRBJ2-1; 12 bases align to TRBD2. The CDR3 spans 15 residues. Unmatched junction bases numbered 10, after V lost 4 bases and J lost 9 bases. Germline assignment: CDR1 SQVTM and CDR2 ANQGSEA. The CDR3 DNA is TGCAGCGTTGCCCCTAGCGGGAGGGAGGGGATTGAGCAGTTCTTC. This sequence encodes CSVAPSGREGIEQFF.

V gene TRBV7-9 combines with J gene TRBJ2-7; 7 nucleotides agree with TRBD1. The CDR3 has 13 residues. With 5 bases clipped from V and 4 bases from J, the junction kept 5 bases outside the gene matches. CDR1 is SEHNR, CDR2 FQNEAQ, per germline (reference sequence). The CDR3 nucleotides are TGTGCCAGCAGCATACCGACAGGGTACGAGCAGTACTTC. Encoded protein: CASSIPTGYEQYF. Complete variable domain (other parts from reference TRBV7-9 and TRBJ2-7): DTGVSQNPRHKITKRGQNVTFRCDPISEHNRLYWYRQTLGQGPEFLTYFQNEAQLEKSRLLSDRFSAERPKGSFSTLEIQRTEQGDSAMYLCASSIPTGYEQYFGPGTRLTVT.

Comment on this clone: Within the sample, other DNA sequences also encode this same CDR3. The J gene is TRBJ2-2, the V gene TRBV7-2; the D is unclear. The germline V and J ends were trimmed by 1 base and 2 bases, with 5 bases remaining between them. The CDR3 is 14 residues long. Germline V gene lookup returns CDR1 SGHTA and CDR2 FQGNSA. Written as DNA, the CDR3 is TGTGCCAGCAGCTTAGGTAGAAACACCGGGGAGCTGTTTTTT. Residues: CASSLGRNTGELFF.

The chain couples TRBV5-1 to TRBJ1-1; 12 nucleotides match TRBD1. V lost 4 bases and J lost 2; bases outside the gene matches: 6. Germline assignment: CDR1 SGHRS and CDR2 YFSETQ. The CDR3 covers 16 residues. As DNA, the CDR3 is TGCGCCAGCAGCCCGGGACAGGGGGCAATAAACACTGAAGCTTTCTTT. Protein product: CASSPGQGAINTEAFF.

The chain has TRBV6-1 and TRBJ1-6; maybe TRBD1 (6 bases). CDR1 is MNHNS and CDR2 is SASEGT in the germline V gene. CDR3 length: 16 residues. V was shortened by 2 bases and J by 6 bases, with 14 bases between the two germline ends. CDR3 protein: CASSEQRARGNSPLHF. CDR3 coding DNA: TGTGCCAGCAGTGAACAGAGGGCCAGGGGTAATTCACCCCTCCACTTT.